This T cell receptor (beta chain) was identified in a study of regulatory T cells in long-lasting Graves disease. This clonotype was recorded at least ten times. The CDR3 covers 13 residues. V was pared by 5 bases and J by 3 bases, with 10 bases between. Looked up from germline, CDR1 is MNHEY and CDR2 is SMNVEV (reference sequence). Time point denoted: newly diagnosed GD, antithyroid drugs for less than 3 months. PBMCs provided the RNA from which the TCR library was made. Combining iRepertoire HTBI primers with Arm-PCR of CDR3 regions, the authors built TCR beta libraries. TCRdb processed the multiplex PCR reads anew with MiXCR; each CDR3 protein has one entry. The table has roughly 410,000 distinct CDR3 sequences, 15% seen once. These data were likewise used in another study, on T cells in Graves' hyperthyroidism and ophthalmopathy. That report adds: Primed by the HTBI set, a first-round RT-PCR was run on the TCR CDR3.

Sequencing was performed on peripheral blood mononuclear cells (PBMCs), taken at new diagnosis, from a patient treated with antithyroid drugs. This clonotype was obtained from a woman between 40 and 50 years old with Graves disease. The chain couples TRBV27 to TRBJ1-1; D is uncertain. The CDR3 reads CASSPVLDTEAFF. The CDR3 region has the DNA TGTGCCAGCAGTCCTGTCCTAGACACTGAAGCTTTCTTT.